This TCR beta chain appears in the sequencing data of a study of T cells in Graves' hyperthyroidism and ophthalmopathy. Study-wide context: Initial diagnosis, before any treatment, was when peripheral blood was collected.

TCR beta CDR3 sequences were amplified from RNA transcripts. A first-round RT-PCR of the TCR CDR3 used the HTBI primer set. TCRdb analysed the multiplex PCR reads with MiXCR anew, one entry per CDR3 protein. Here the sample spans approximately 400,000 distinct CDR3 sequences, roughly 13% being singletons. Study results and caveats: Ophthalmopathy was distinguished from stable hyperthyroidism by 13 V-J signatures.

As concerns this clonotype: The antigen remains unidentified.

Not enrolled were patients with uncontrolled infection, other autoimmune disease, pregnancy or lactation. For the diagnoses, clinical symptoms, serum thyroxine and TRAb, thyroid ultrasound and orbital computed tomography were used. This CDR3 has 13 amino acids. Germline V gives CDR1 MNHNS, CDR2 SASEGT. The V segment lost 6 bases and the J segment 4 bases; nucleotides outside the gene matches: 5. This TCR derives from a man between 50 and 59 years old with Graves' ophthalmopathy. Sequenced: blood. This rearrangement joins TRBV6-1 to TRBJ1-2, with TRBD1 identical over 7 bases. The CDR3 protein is CASSDRAVYGYTF. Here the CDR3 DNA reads TGTGCCAGCAGCGACAGGGCTGTCTATGGCTACACCTTC.